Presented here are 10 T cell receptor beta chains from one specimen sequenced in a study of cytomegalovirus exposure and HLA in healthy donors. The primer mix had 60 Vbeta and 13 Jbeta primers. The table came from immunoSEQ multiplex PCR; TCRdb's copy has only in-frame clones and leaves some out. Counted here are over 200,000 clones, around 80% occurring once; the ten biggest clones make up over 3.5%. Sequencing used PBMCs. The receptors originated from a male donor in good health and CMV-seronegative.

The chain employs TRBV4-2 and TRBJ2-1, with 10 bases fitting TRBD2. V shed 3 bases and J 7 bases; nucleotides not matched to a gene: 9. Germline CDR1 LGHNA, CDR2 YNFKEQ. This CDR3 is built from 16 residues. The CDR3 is CASSQLLGLATNEQFF. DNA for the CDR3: TGTGCCAGCAGCCAGCTGCTGGGACTAGCGACTAATGAGCAGTTCTTC.

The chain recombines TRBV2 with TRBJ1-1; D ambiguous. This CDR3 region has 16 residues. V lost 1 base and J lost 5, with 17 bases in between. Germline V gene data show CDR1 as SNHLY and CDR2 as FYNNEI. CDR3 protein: CASSEESGRLGTEAFF. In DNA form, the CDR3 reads TGTGCCAGCAGTGAAGAAAGTGGGAGGCTAGGGACTGAAGCTTTCTTT.

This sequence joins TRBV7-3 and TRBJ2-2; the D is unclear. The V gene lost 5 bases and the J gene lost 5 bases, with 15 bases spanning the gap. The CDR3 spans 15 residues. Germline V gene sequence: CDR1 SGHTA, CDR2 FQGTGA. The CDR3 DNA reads TGTGCCAGCAGCCCGAGTGCCCTTACTACCGGGGAGCTGTTTTTT. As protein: CASSPSALTTGELFF.

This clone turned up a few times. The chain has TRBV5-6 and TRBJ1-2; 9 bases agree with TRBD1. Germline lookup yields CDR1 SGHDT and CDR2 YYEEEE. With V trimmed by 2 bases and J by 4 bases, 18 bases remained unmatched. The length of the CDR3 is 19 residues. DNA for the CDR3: TGTGCCAGCAGCTTTTCGTCGGTGAAAACAGGGGGCGCCGGCTATGGCTACACCTTC. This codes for CASSFSSVKTGGAGYGYTF.

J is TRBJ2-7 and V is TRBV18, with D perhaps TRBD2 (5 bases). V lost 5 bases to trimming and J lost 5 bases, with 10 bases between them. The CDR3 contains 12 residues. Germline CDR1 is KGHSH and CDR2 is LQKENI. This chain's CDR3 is CASSTGTDEQYF. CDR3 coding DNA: TGTGCCAGCTCAACGGGAACCGACGAGCAGTACTTC.

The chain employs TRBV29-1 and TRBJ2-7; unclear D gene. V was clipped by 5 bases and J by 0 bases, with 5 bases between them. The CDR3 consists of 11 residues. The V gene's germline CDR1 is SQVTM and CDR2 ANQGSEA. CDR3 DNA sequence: TGCAGCGTTCAGTCCTCCTACGAGCAGTACTTC. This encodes CSVQSSYEQYF.

CDR3 DNA: TGTGCCAGCAGTGAGAGCGGGACTAGGAGCACAGATACGCAGTATTTT. The encoded protein is CASSESGTRSTDTQYF. The chain employs TRBV6-1 and TRBJ2-3; TRBD2 matches at 8 bases. The ends lost 3 bases at V and 0 bases at J; junction bases unmatched: 5. The germline CDR1 and CDR2 sequences are MNHNS and SASEGT. This CDR3 has 16 amino acids.

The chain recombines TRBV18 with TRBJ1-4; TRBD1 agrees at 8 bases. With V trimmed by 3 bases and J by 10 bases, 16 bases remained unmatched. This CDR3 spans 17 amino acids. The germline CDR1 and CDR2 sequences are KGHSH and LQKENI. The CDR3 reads CASSPSMATGAGGKLFF. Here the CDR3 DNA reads TGTGCCAGCTCACCCTCGATGGCGACAGGGGCAGGAGGAAAACTGTTTTTT.

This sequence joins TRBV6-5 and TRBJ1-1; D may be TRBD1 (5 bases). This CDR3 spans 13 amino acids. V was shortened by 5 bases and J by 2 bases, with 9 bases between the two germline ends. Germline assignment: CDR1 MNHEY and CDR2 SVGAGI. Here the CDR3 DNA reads TGTGCCAGCAGTGACAGATTTAACACTGAAGCTTTCTTT. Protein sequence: CASSDRFNTEAFF.

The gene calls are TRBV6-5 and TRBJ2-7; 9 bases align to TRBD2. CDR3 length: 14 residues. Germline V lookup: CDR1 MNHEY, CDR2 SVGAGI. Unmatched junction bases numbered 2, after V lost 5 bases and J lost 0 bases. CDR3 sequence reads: CASSLSGSSYEQYF. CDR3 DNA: TGTGCCAGCAGTCTTAGCGGGAGCTCCTACGAGCAGTACTTC.